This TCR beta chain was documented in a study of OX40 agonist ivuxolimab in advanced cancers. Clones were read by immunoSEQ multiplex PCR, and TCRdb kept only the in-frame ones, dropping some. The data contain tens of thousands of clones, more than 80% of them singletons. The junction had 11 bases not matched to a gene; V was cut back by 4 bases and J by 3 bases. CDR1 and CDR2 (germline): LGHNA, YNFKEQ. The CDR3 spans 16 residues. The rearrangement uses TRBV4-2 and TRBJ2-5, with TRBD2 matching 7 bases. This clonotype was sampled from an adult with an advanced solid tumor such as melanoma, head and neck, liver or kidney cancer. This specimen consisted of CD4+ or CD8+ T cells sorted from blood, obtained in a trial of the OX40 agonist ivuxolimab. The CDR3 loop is CASSLDEGLVEETQYF. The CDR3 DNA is TGTGCCAGCAGCCTCGATGAAGGACTAGTTGAAGAGACCCAGTACTTC.